These 16 T cell receptor beta chains were all obtained from the same sample, sequenced in a study of beta chain features in type 1 diabetes. Notes on the study in general: In every one of the four CD4+ subsets, TCRB CDR3s were moderately but significantly shorter in Type 1 diabetes patients.

The entirety of the isolated RNA underwent reverse transcription, so expressed TCRB transcripts were sequenced. Assay used: immunoSEQ multiplex PCR; TCRdb lists only in-frame clones, some missing. The sample holds hundreds of thousands of clones, approximately 9.9% seen once. The antigens for these receptors are not known. The sample consisted of central memory CD4+ T cells from blood. Receptors originate from a man aged 25 to 40 with type 1 diabetes.

The CDR3 is CASHIGTGTYEQYF. DNA for the CDR3: TGTGCCAGTCACATAGGGACAGGCACCTACGAGCAGTACTTC. The chain employs TRBV7-8 and TRBJ2-7; 8 bases match TRBD1. Germline V lookup: CDR1 SGHVS, CDR2 FQNEAQ. The length of the CDR3 is 14 residues. V was clipped by 9 bases and J by 2 bases; unmatched bases: 9.

This clone appeared a few times. The chain has TRBV28 and TRBJ2-5, with D hard to call. This CDR3 has 12 amino acids. Between the trimmed V and J ends, which lost 4 bases and 7 bases, there was a span of 10 bases. Germline V lookup: CDR1 MDHEN, CDR2 SYDVKM. CDR3 coding DNA: TGTGCCAGCAGTTCGCCCTCCGTGACCCAGTACTTC. It specifies CASSSPSVTQYF.

This clone appeared a few times. The chain links TRBV10-1 to TRBJ2-7, with D possibly matching TRBD2 (5 bases). Germline-derived CDR1 and CDR2 are WNHNN and SYGVQD (reference sequence). This CDR3 has 14 residues. V lost 0 bases and J 6 bases, leaving 12 bases between the germline ends. The CDR3 here is CASSESGSQVEQYF. CDR3 DNA sequence: TGCGCCAGCAGTGAGTCGGGGAGCCAGGTCGAGCAGTACTTC.

This clone has more than one count but fewer than ten. The chain has TRBV6-1 and TRBJ1-6; tentatively, D is TRBD1 (5 bases). This CDR3 spans 15 amino acids. The germline V gene has CDR1 MNHNS and CDR2 SASEGT. Trimming left V 1 base short and J 10 bases short, with 14 bases between. The CDR3 region has the DNA TGTGCCAGCAGTGAAGACTTCGGGACGGAATCACCCCTCCACTTT. It encodes CASSEDFGTESPLHF.

V gene TRBV4-1 combines with J gene TRBJ1-5; D might be TRBD1 (5 bases). CDR3 length: 14 residues. Between the trimmed V and J ends, which lost 0 bases and 7 bases, there was a span of 10 bases. CDR1 is MGHRA and CDR2 is YSYEKL in the germline V gene. Here the CDR3 reads CASSQDPTVQPQHF. CDR3 sequence (DNA): TGCGCCAGCAGCCAAGATCCGACAGTCCAGCCCCAGCATTTT.

This clone was detected a few times. V usage is TRBV30 and J usage is TRBJ1-1, with D possibly being TRBD1 (5 bases). V lost 5 bases to trimming and J lost 0 bases, with 7 bases between them. This CDR3 comprises 12 residues. Per the germline V gene, CDR1 is GTSNPN and CDR2 is SVGIG (reference sequence). The CDR3 region has the DNA TGTGCCTGGGGGGCCCTGAACACTGAAGCTTTCTTT. Its translation: CAWGALNTEAFF. Supplemented by reference TRBV30 and TRBJ1-1, the full variable domain reads SQTIHQWPATLVQPVGSPLSLECTVEGTSNPNLYWYRQAAGRGLQLLFYSVGIGQISSEVPQNLSASRPQDRQFILSSKKLLLSDSGFYLCAWGALNTEAFFGQGTRLTVV.

This clone was seen a handful of times. This chain uses TRBV7-2 with TRBJ2-7; 7 nucleotides agree with TRBD1. Per germline, CDR1 SGHTA and CDR2 FQGNSA. This CDR3 has 13 residues. Trimming removed 5 bases from V and 6 bases from J; junction bases left unmatched: 7. In DNA form, the CDR3 reads TGTGCCAGCAGCAGACAGGGACAAACCGAGCAGTACTTC. Protein sequence: CASSRQGQTEQYF.

About this clone itself: Sequence at one end of the junction differs from germline and may be a read error. The chain joins TRBV10-3 to TRBJ2-2; a weak D match, TRBD1 (5 bases). CDR3 size: 15 residues. Germline V lookup: CDR1 ENHRY, CDR2 SYGVKD. The CDR3 DNA follows: TGTGCCAGCAGTGTTAGCAGGGTTGCCACCGGGGAGCTGTTTTTT. Protein product: CASSVSRVATGELFF.

The chain recombines TRBV6-5 with TRBJ2-4, with TRBD1 as a possible D gene (6 bases). Germline assignment: CDR1 MNHEY and CDR2 SVGAGI. Trimming stripped 5 bases from V and 1 base from J, with 9 bases between. This CDR3 contains 14 residues. The CDR3 DNA reads TGTGCCAGCAGTGTACAGGGTGCCAAAAACATTCAGTACTTC. Encoded protein: CASSVQGAKNIQYF.

This chain links TRBV18 with TRBJ2-1; 10 bases map to TRBD2. This CDR3 region has 15 residues. Unmatched junction bases numbered 5, after V lost 3 bases and J lost 6 bases. Germline CDR1 is KGHSH and CDR2 is LQKENI. The CDR3 coding sequence is TGTGCCAGCTCACCGAATAGCGGGGGGCTCAATGAGCAGTTCTTC. Translated: CASSPNSGGLNEQFF.

This clone was seen more than once but under ten times. The genes are TRBV7-9 and TRBJ2-4; D possibly matches TRBD1 or TRBD2 (5 bases each). CDR3 length equals 14 residues. V lost 5 bases and J lost 8, with 16 bases in between. CDR1 is SEHNR, CDR2 FQNEAQ, per germline (reference sequence). The CDR3 loop is CASSAGALNDIQYF. The DNA for the CDR3 is TGTGCCAGCAGCGCCGGGGCTCTCAACGACATTCAGTACTTC.

A few counts support this clone. This chain joins TRBV28 and TRBJ1-6, with a possible D match to TRBD1 (5 bases). The germline V gene has CDR1 MDHEN and CDR2 SYDVKM. CDR3 length equals 13 residues. The V end was cut by 8 bases, the J end by 6 bases, with 11 bases between. The CDR3 loop reads CASSRDLNSPLHF. For the CDR3, the DNA is TGTGCCAGCTCCAGGGATCTTAATTCACCCCTCCACTTT.

CDR3 nucleotides: TGCGCCAGCAGCTTGGACGGACAGGGCTACGAGCAGTACTTC. This codes for CASSLDGQGYEQYF. The rearrangement links TRBV5-1 to TRBJ2-7, with TRBD1 matching 8 bases. The CDR3 sequence is 14 residues long. The V gene's germline CDR1 is SGHRS and CDR2 YFSETQ. The trim removed 0 bases at V and 3 bases at J, leaving 2 bases unmatched. Complete variable domain (other parts from reference TRBV5-1 and TRBJ2-7): KAGVTQTPRYLIKTRGQQVTLSCSPISGHRSVSWYQQTPGQGLQFLFEYFSETQRNKGNFPGRFSGRQFSNSRSEMNVSTLELGDSALYLCASSLDGQGYEQYFGPGTRLTVT.

This clone was detected a few times. The chain's CDR3 is CASSWDLEIFDPEAFF. CDR3 DNA: TGTGCCAGCAGCTGGGACCTCGAGATTTTCGACCCTGAAGCTTTCTTT. The chain joins TRBV5-4 to TRBJ1-1; maybe TRBD1 (5 bases). The CDR3 consists of 16 residues. Per germline, CDR1 SGHNT and CDR2 YYREEE (reference sequence). Deletions cut 3 bases from V and 6 bases from J, with 21 bases between.

This clone came up a few times. This chain links TRBV6-5 with TRBJ2-7; D perhaps matches TRBD1 (6 bases). The CDR3 consists of 14 residues. Germline V lookup: CDR1 MNHEY, CDR2 SVGAGI. V lost 5 bases, J lost 3 bases, and 14 bases lay in between. CDR3 residues: CASSRNGQIYEQYF. The DNA for the CDR3 is TGTGCCAGCAGTAGAAACGGACAGATCTACGAGCAGTACTTC.

This clone has only a few counts. The chain is built from TRBV7-2 and TRBJ2-7; possibly TRBD1 for D (6 bases). The V and J ends lost 1 base and 4 bases respectively, with 14 bases between them. Germline assignment: CDR1 SGHTA and CDR2 FQGNSA. The CDR3 covers 15 residues. CDR3 in DNA: TGTGCCAGCAGCTTAGACTATGGGGGCGGGTACGAGCAGTACTTC. It translates to CASSLDYGGGYEQYF.